Listed here are 14 T cell receptor beta chains from one sample, sequenced in a study of PD-1 blockade in classical Hodgkin lymphoma. Data came from immunoSEQ multiplex PCR; TCRdb stores just in-frame clones and leaves some out. Altogether around 23,000 clones are present, 80% being singletons, with the ten largest covering roughly 15%. Brentuximab vedotin exposure varied among the patients, all of whom had relapsed after autologous stem cell transplantation. Material: peripheral blood mononuclear cells (PBMCs), obtained before the second cycle of nivolumab. Receptors originate from a human donor with classical Hodgkin lymphoma.

The chain recombines TRBV5-4 with TRBJ1-2; perhaps TRBD1 as D (5 bases). Trimming cost V 1 base and J 4 bases, with 11 bases left between them. Germline V gives CDR1 SGHNT, CDR2 YYREEE (reference sequence). The CDR3 totals 14 residues. The CDR3 DNA reads TGTGCCAGCAGCTTGACAGGATCTCGCTATGGCTACACCTTC. It specifies CASSLTGSRYGYTF.

This chain joins TRBV30 and TRBJ2-4; TRBD1 matches 7 bases. Trimming removed 2 bases from V and 2 bases from J; junction bases left unmatched: 18. Germline lookup yields CDR1 GTSNPN and CDR2 SVGIG (reference sequence). CDR3 length equals 19 residues. The CDR3 loop is CAWSNQDRMLRTTKNIQYF. Here the CDR3 DNA reads TGTGCCTGGAGTAACCAGGACAGGATGCTAAGAACTACCAAAAACATTCAGTACTTC.

The chain uses TRBV5-1 and TRBJ1-6; unclear D gene. The CDR3 totals 15 residues. Germline V gene sequence: CDR1 SGHRS, CDR2 YFSETQ. The germline V and J ends were trimmed by 4 bases and 9 bases, with 17 bases remaining between them. In nucleotides, the CDR3 is TGCGCCAGCAGCCCTGACCCCGACTACCGTTCACCCCTCCACTTT. This gives the protein CASSPDPDYRSPLHF.

The CDR3 DNA sequence: TGTGCCAGCATTCGGGAGGGCGAAAAACTGTTTTTT. This sequence encodes CASIREGEKLFF. This sequence joins TRBV7-9 and TRBJ1-4; no clear D gene. V lost 7 bases, J lost 8 bases, and 11 bases lay in between. Germline loops: CDR1 SEHNR, CDR2 FQNEAQ (reference sequence). This CDR3 region has 12 residues.

The genes are TRBV6-4 and TRBJ2-2; 8 bases are a match to TRBD2. The CDR3 extends over 16 amino acids. V lost 0 bases to trimming and J lost 6 bases; unmatched junction nucleotides: 6. Germline CDR1 MRHNA, CDR2 SNTAGT. The CDR3 nucleotides read TGTGCCAGCAGTGACTCAAACGGGGGGGCCGCCGGGGAGCTGTTTTTT. It codes for CASSDSNGGAAGELFF.

The chain joins TRBV15 to TRBJ2-1; 11 nucleotides line up with TRBD2. V shed 0 bases, J shed 7 bases, and the junction held 8 bases outside the gene matches. The V gene's germline CDR1 is LNHNV and CDR2 YYDKDF (reference sequence). The CDR3 loop spans 17 amino acids. The CDR3 reads CATSRDLLAGGENEQFF. The CDR3 nucleotides read TGTGCCACCAGCAGAGATCTTCTAGCGGGAGGCGAGAATGAGCAGTTCTTC.

The chain uses TRBV19 and TRBJ1-1; 10 bases map to TRBD1. This CDR3 contains 14 residues. CDR1 is LNHDA, CDR2 SQIVND, per germline (reference sequence). After removal of 7 bases from V and 5 bases from J, the junction contained 7 bases not matched to a gene. CDR3 coding DNA: TGTGCCAGTACTAAAGACAGGGGGCAAACTGAAGCTTTCTTT. Translating it yields CASTKDRGQTEAFF.

The rearrangement links TRBV7-2 to TRBJ1-4, with 7 bases aligning to TRBD1. Germline CDR1 reads SGHTA; CDR2 reads FQGNSA. V shed 7 bases and J 8 bases; nucleotides not matched to a gene: 16. This CDR3 has 16 amino acids. The CDR3 DNA follows: TGTGCCAGCACTTTATTACTCCGGGACAGACCCGAAAAACTGTTTTTT. Translating gives CASTLLLRDRPEKLFF.

The sample holds a few counts of this clone. One junction end does not reproduce the germline sequence, and a read error may be involved. This chain connects TRBV2 to TRBJ2-1; 8 nucleotides agree with TRBD2. The CDR3 loop spans 16 amino acids. Germline V CDR1 and CDR2: SNHLY, FYNNEI. This CDR3 reads CASRDRAGVTYNEQFF. The CDR3 region has the DNA TGTGCAAGCAGGGACCGAGCGGGAGTGACCTACAATGAGCAGTTCTTC.

In its sample, this clone was seen a few times. The chain has TRBV6-5 and TRBJ2-2; 8 bases agree with TRBD1. The CDR3 is 15 amino acids. Germline CDR1 and CDR2: MNHEY and SVGAGI. V gave up 8 bases and J gave up 5 bases; unmatched junction bases: 10. CDR3 nucleotides: TGTGCCAGCCGTGGCCAGGGGGCTTGGACCGGGGAGCTGTTTTTT. It specifies CASRGQGAWTGELFF.

V gene TRBV23-1 combines with J gene TRBJ1-1; 9 nucleotides match TRBD1. TRBV23-1 is recorded as an ORF, its role being uncertain. CDR3 size: 17 residues. The V and J ends lost 4 bases and 3 bases, in that order; junction bases with no gene match: 12. The CDR3 loop is CASSLMRDRVNDTEAFF. CDR3 nucleotide sequence: TGCGCCAGCAGTCTTATGCGGGACAGGGTTAACGACACTGAAGCTTTCTTT.

J is TRBJ1-2 and V is TRBV5-8; 7 bases agree with TRBD1. This CDR3 comprises 15 residues. After removal of 2 bases from V and 5 bases from J, the junction contained 9 bases not matched to a gene. Germline loops: CDR1 SGHTS, CDR2 YDEGEE. CDR3 sequence (DNA): TGTGCCAGCAGCTTACAGGGGTTGGGCCTTTATGGCTACACCTTC. Amino acid sequence: CASSLQGLGLYGYTF.

V gene TRBV30 combines with J gene TRBJ1-5, with D unclear. From germline, CDR1 is GTSNPN and CDR2 SVGIG (reference sequence). This CDR3 has 13 residues. Deletions cut 2 bases from V and 9 bases from J, with 14 bases between. CDR3 in DNA: TGTGCCTGGAGTTCGGGCAGTTGGTGGCCCCAGCATTTT. The encoded protein is CAWSSGSWWPQHF. The whole variable domain, remainder taken from reference TRBV30 and TRBJ1-5, is SQTIHQWPATLVQPVGSPLSLECTVEGTSNPNLYWYRQAAGRGLQLLFYSVGIGQISSEVPQNLSASRPQDRQFILSSKKLLLSDSGFYLCAWSSGSWWPQHFGDGTRLSIL.

The rearrangement links TRBV6-5 to TRBJ1-2; D gene uncertain. CDR1 MNHEY and CDR2 SVGAGI come from the germline V gene. The ends were cut back, 7 bases at V and 2 bases at J, with 8 bases in the middle. The CDR3 totals 12 residues. CDR3 DNA sequence: TGTGCCAGCAATACTGGGAACTATGGCTACACCTTC. Translation gives CASNTGNYGYTF.